This entry lists 19 T cell receptor beta chains sequenced from one sample in a study of beta chain features in type 1 diabetes. The isolated RNA, all of it, was reverse transcribed, so expressed TCRB transcripts were what got sequenced. Assay used: immunoSEQ multiplex PCR; TCRdb lists only in-frame clones, some missing. Among about 320,000 clones listed, approximately 15% were seen once. Source material: central memory CD4+ T cells from blood. These receptors came from a young man in good health.

This clone was observed a few times. The chain employs TRBV9 and TRBJ1-5, with D unclear. Germline values: CDR1 SGDLS, CDR2 YYNGEE. This CDR3 contains 15 residues. V was clipped by 4 bases and J by 1 base, with 12 bases between them. CDR3 in amino acids: CASSFDGNSNQPQHF. The CDR3, as DNA: TGTGCCAGCAGCTTCGACGGGAACAGCAATCAGCCCCAGCATTTT.

The CDR3 is CASRPPSLGGELFF. Written as DNA, the CDR3 is TGTGCCAGCAGACCTCCCTCTCTGGGAGGGGAGCTGTTTTTT. V is TRBV9 and J is TRBJ2-2; D is unresolved. CDR1 is SGDLS, CDR2 YYNGEE, per germline. V lost 5 bases and J 8 bases, leaving 16 bases between the germline ends. The CDR3 runs to 14 residues.

This clone appeared a few times. The chain employs TRBV5-6 and TRBJ1-5, with TRBD1 matching over 8 bases. This CDR3 has 14 amino acids. CDR1 is SGHDT and CDR2 is YYEEEE in the germline V gene. J gave up 5 bases and V 1 base, and 2 bases lay outside the gene matches. CDR3 nucleotides: TGTGCCAGCAGCTTGAGGACAGGGCATCAGCCCCAGCATTTT. It encodes CASSLRTGHQPQHF.

V usage is TRBV19 and J usage is TRBJ1-2; 11 bases are a match to TRBD1. The V and J ends lost 5 bases and 7 bases, in that order; junction bases with no gene match: 6. CDR1 LNHDA and CDR2 SQIVND come from the germline V gene (reference sequence). The CDR3 loop spans 14 amino acids. As DNA, the CDR3 is TGTGCCAGTAGTTCGATCGGACAGGGGGCTGGCTACACCTTC. Translated, it gives CASSSIGQGAGYTF.

This chain's CDR3 is CASGPATGELFF. The CDR3 DNA reads as TGTGCTAGTGGCCCGGCCACCGGGGAGCTGTTTTTT. The chain combines TRBV12-5 with TRBJ2-2; the D is unclear. The ends were cut back, 6 bases at V and 4 bases at J, with 6 bases in the middle. Per germline, CDR1 LGHNT and CDR2 FRNRAP. CDR3 length equals 12 residues.

This clone was picked up a small number of times. The chain recombines TRBV18 with TRBJ1-3; no clear D gene. Per the germline V gene, CDR1 is KGHSH and CDR2 is LQKENI. The CDR3 has 15 amino acids. Trimming removed 3 bases at V and 7 bases at J, with 16 bases between. CDR3 amino acids: CASSPKSTYSNTIYF. CDR3 in DNA: TGTGCCAGCTCACCCAAATCGACATACTCGAACACCATATATTTT.

The chain joins TRBV27 to TRBJ2-1; 11 bases are shared with TRBD2. The CDR3 is made up of 17 amino acids. The V and J ends lost 3 bases and 7 bases, in that order; junction bases with no gene match: 11. The V gene's germline CDR1 is MNHEY and CDR2 SMNVEV (reference sequence). In DNA, the CDR3 is TGTGCCAGCAGTTTCCCCGTAGCGGGAGGGTTAATGAATGAGCAGTTCTTC. Translation gives CASSFPVAGGLMNEQFF.

This chain connects TRBV2 to TRBJ1-2; D ambiguous. Per germline, CDR1 SNHLY and CDR2 FYNNEI. The germline V and J ends were trimmed by 5 bases and 6 bases, with 10 bases remaining between them. The CDR3 has 12 residues. The CDR3 reads CASSPSPDGYTF. The CDR3 DNA follows: TGTGCCAGCAGTCCAAGTCCTGATGGCTACACCTTC.

The table lists this clone with a few counts. The V call is TRBV18, the J call TRBJ2-1; 15 positions match TRBD2. The CDR3 extends over 19 amino acids. V trimming: 4 bases; J trimming: 1 base; junction bases outside the gene matches: 8. Germline CDR1 reads KGHSH; CDR2 reads LQKENI. The CDR3 region has the DNA TGTGCCAGCTCACGAAGGACTAGCGGGGGGGCCAGGTCCTACAATGAGCAGTTCTTC. Amino acid sequence: CASSRRTSGGARSYNEQFF. Based on the CDR3 plus reference TRBV18 and TRBJ2-1, the full variable domain is NAGVMQNPRHLVRRRGQEARLRCSPMKGHSHVYWYRQLPEEGLKFMVYLQKENIIDESGMPKERFSAEFPKEGPSILRIQQVVRGDSAAYFCASSRRTSGGARSYNEQFFGPGTRLTVL.

The V call is TRBV7-2, the J call TRBJ2-7; tentative D call: TRBD2 (7 bases). Germline CDR1 and CDR2: SGHTA and FQGNSA. Trimming cost V 2 bases and J 2 bases, with 19 bases left between them. CDR3 length equals 17 residues. CDR3 sequence (DNA): TGTGCCAGCAGCTTAAGAGGGGGAGGGACCGACCCCTACGAGCAGTACTTC. Encoded protein: CASSLRGGGTDPYEQYF. The variable domain in full, with the rest retrieved from reference TRBV7-2 and TRBJ2-7, is GAGVSQSPSNKVTEKGKDVELRCDPISGHTALYWYRQSLGQGLEFLIYFQGNSAPDKSGLPSDRFSAERTGGSVSTLTIQRTQQEDSAVYLCASSLRGGGTDPYEQYFGPGTRLTVT.

This clone was observed a handful of times. The rearrangement joins TRBV30 to TRBJ1-2, with unresolved D. This CDR3 contains 15 residues. Trimming removed 0 bases at V and 7 bases at J, with 18 bases between. Germline V gene lookup returns CDR1 GTSNPN and CDR2 SVGIG (reference sequence). The CDR3 DNA reads TGTGCCTGGAGTGTACTCGTGGGGAGCCCAGGTGGCTACACCTTC. Translating it yields CAWSVLVGSPGGYTF.

This clone was counted ten times or more. V gene TRBV19 combines with J gene TRBJ2-2; a weak D match, TRBD2 (6 bases). V lost 5 bases to trimming and J lost 5 bases, with 15 bases between them. This CDR3 spans 15 amino acids. In germline, CDR1 is LNHDA, CDR2 SQIVND (reference sequence). CDR3 nucleotides: TGTGCCAGTAGTCCACTGAGGACTACGACCGGGGAGCTGTTTTTT. Protein sequence: CASSPLRTTTGELFF.

This chain connects TRBV7-2 to TRBJ2-7; D may be TRBD1 (6 bases). The CDR3 sequence is 15 residues long. The V gene lost 5 bases and the J gene lost 0 bases, with 14 bases spanning the gap. Germline CDR1 is SGHTA and CDR2 is FQGNSA. CDR3 region: CASSPPGHRSYEQYF. DNA of the CDR3: TGTGCCAGCAGCCCCCCGGGACACCGCTCCTACGAGCAGTACTTC.

This clone turned up a few times. The chain carries TRBV7-2 and TRBJ2-5, with 7 bases lining up with TRBD1. J was trimmed by 5 bases and V by 5 bases; bases with no gene match: 8. Per the germline V gene, CDR1 is SGHTA and CDR2 is FQGNSA. The CDR3 totals 14 residues. The CDR3 is CASSNPGQQETQYF. Written as DNA, the CDR3 is TGTGCCAGCAGCAATCCGGGACAGCAGGAGACCCAGTACTTC.

The chain links TRBV9 to TRBJ2-3, with D uncertain. Trimming removed 4 bases at V and 0 bases at J, with 9 bases between. The CDR3 has 14 amino acids. Germline V lookup: CDR1 SGDLS, CDR2 YYNGEE. The CDR3 reads CASSPRASTDTQYF. CDR3 bases: TGTGCCAGCAGCCCGCGCGCTAGCACAGATACGCAGTATTTT. The complete variable domain, with remaining parts taken from reference TRBV9 and TRBJ2-3, reads DSGVTQTPKHLITATGQRVTLRCSPRSGDLSVYWYQQSLDQGLQFLIQYYNGEERAKGNILERFSAQQFPDLHSELNLSSLELGDSALYFCASSPRASTDTQYFGPGTRLTVL.

This clone has a handful of counts. This chain uses TRBV21-1 with TRBJ1-5; the D call in the table, TRBD1, was not verified against the DNA. TRBV21-1 counts as a pseudogene. CDR3 size: 16 residues. CDR3 bases: TGTGCCAGCAGCAAAGGAGACATCCGAAACAATCAGCCCCAGCATTTT. Amino acid sequence: CASSKGDIRNNQPQHF.

As to this clone: One end of the junction varies from germline; a read error may be responsible. The rearrangement uses TRBV11-2 and TRBJ1-1, with a tentative D call TRBD1 (5 bases). This CDR3 spans 13 amino acids. Looked up from germline, CDR1 is SGHAT and CDR2 is FQNNGV. As DNA, the CDR3 is TGTGCCAGCAGCTTAGACGGTAGACTGGCCGGGGGCTTT. It is translated as CASSLDGRLAGGF.

Only a few counts were recorded for this clone. The gene calls are TRBV4-3 and TRBJ1-2; D ambiguous. CDR3 size: 13 residues. Trimming took off 1 base at V and 7 bases at J, with 10 bases between the two ends. Germline V gene lookup returns CDR1 LGHNA and CDR2 YSLEER. The CDR3: CASSQGLGGGYTF. The CDR3 bases are TGCGCCAGCAGCCAAGGTCTTGGCGGTGGCTACACCTTC.

The gene calls are TRBV5-6 and TRBJ1-2, with D tentatively TRBD1 (5 bases). In germline, CDR1 is SGHDT, CDR2 YYEEEE. The CDR3 has 14 residues. V was trimmed by 5 bases and J by 3 bases, leaving 14 bases between them. CDR3 sequence: CASSAPGDDYGYTF. The CDR3 region has the DNA TGTGCCAGCAGTGCCCCGGGGGACGACTATGGCTACACCTTC.